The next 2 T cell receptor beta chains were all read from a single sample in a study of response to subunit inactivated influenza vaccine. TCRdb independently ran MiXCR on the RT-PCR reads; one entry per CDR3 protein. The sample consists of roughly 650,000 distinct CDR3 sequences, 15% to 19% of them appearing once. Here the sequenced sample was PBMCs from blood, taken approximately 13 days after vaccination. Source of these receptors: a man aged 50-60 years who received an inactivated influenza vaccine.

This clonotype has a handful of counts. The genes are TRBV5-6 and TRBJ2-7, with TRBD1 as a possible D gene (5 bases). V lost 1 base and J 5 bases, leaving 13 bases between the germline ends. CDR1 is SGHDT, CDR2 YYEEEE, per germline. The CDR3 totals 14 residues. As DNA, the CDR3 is TGTGCCAGCAGCTTGAGCAGGGTAGTCGACGAGCAGTACTTC. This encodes CASSLSRVVDEQYF.

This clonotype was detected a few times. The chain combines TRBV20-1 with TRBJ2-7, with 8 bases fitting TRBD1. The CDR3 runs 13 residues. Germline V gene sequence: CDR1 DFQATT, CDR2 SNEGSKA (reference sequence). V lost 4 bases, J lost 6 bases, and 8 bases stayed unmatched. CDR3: CSAKTGQGAEQYF. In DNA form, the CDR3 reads TGCAGTGCTAAAACAGGACAGGGCGCCGAGCAGTACTTC.